These T cell receptor beta chains were read from a single sample in a study of Graves' ophthalmopathy and Graves' hyperthyroidism. TCRdb independently ran MiXCR on the multiplex PCR reads; one entry per CDR3 protein. The table has fewer than 650,000 distinct CDR3 sequences, around a fifth seen once. What was sequenced was peripheral blood. The receptors derive from a young woman with stable Graves' hyperthyroidism. Some clones in this sample may be carry-over from other donors' samples. Both conserved end residues are part of each CDR3. The order of the fields is clone size, J gene, D gene, V gene, CDR3 DNA, CDR3 protein. D genes are given only for firm matches. Expanded clones are given a class, and other clones once, few, many or no size at all.

clone_size: few
j_call: TRBJ2-7
d_call: TRBD2
v_call: TRBV28
cdr3_nt: TGTGCCAGCAGTTTCGGGAGGGCGGAGCAGTACTTC
cdr3_aa: CASSFGRAEQYF

clone_size: many
j_call: TRBJ2-7
d_call: .
v_call: TRBV2
cdr3_nt: TGTGCCAGCAGGCAAGGGGGTCTCTACGAGCAGTACTTC
cdr3_aa: CASRQGGLYEQYF

clone_size: many
j_call: TRBJ2-7
d_call: .
v_call: TRBV2
cdr3_nt: TGTGCCAGCAGTCTACGACAGGTCTACGAGCAGTACTTC
cdr3_aa: CASSLRQVYEQYF

clone_size: .
j_call: TRBJ2-5
d_call: TRBD2
v_call: TRBV2
cdr3_nt: TGTGCCAGCAGTCCGACTAGCGGGGTGATGGAGACCCAGTACTTC
cdr3_aa: CASSPTSGVMETQYF

clone_size: .
j_call: TRBJ1-2
d_call: TRBD1
v_call: TRBV2
cdr3_nt: TGTGCCAGCAGTGACCCGACAGGGTTTGGCTACACCTTC
cdr3_aa: CASSDPTGFGYTF

clone_size: .
j_call: TRBJ1-5
d_call: TRBD1
v_call: TRBV30
cdr3_nt: TGTGCCTGGAGCGGACAGGGCGGCCAGCCCCAGCATTTT
cdr3_aa: CAWSGQGGQPQHF

clone_size: .
j_call: TRBJ1-2
d_call: TRBD1
v_call: TRBV29-1
cdr3_nt: TGCAGCGTTGGAGAGACAGGGCCTAACTATGGCTACACCTTC
cdr3_aa: CSVGETGPNYGYTF

clone_size: many
j_call: TRBJ1-1
d_call: TRBD1
v_call: TRBV15
cdr3_nt: TGTGCCACCAGCATACAACCCCTGGACAGGAAGAACACTGAAGCTTTCTTT
cdr3_aa: CATSIQPLDRKNTEAFF

clone_size: many
j_call: TRBJ1-1
d_call: .
v_call: TRBV19
cdr3_nt: TGTGCCAGTAGTATAGTCCTCCTAGGTGAAGCTTTCTTT
cdr3_aa: CASSIVLLGEAFF

clone_size: many
j_call: TRBJ1-5
d_call: .
v_call: TRBV27
cdr3_nt: TGTGCCAGCAGTTTCACAGGCCCGTATAGCAATCAGCCCCAGCATTTT
cdr3_aa: CASSFTGPYSNQPQHF

clone_size: many
j_call: TRBJ2-7
d_call: TRBD2
v_call: TRBV28
cdr3_nt: TGTGCCAGCAGTCCCGGACTAGCGGGAAGCGAGCAGTACTTC
cdr3_aa: CASSPGLAGSEQYF

clone_size: many
j_call: TRBJ2-2
d_call: TRBD2
v_call: TRBV7-8
cdr3_nt: TGTGCCAGCAGCAAACCACGTATGACGGGGGGTACCGGGATCTTTTTT
cdr3_aa: CASSKPRMTGGTGIFF

clone_size: few
j_call: TRBJ1-2
d_call: .
v_call: TRBV6-1
cdr3_nt: TGTGCCAGCAGTGAAGCGAGCGGGACATACTATGGCTACACCTTC
cdr3_aa: CASSEASGTYYGYTF

clone_size: .
j_call: TRBJ1-2
d_call: .
v_call: TRBV13
cdr3_nt: TGTGCCAGCAGCTTAGGGGCAGGGAAAGATTTGTCCTATGGCTACACCTTC
cdr3_aa: CASSLGAGKDLSYGYTF

clone_size: many
j_call: TRBJ1-3
d_call: TRBD1
v_call: TRBV12-3/TRBV12-4
cdr3_nt: TGTGCCAGCAGCATGGGACAGATACGCTCTGGAAACACCATATATTTT
cdr3_aa: CASSMGQIRSGNTIYF

clone_size: many
j_call: TRBJ2-5
d_call: .
v_call: TRBV28
cdr3_nt: TGTGCCAGCAGTTCCCTCACGATCATCCAAGAGACCCAGTACTTC
cdr3_aa: CASSSLTIIQETQYF

clone_size: many
j_call: TRBJ2-2
d_call: .
v_call: TRBV6-5
cdr3_nt: TGTGCCAGCAGTTACACGGGCGGGGAGCTGTTTTTT
cdr3_aa: CASSYTGGELFF

clone_size: few
j_call: TRBJ2-2
d_call: TRBD1
v_call: TRBV6-1
cdr3_nt: TGTGCCAGCAGGTCACAGGGGGTTCCCGGGGAGCTGTTTTTT
cdr3_aa: CASRSQGVPGELFF

clone_size: .
j_call: TRBJ2-5
d_call: TRBD2
v_call: TRBV6-1
cdr3_nt: TGTGCCAGCAGTCCTGGGCGTCGGCTCGGGGGGGAGACCCAGTACTTC
cdr3_aa: CASSPGRRLGGETQYF

clone_size: .
j_call: TRBJ2-7
d_call: TRBD2
v_call: TRBV3-1
cdr3_nt: TGTGCCAGCAGCCAAGAGACTAGCGGGGGGGCGAGCTCCTACGAGCAGTACTTC
cdr3_aa: CASSQETSGGASSYEQYF

clone_size: many
j_call: TRBJ2-7
d_call: .
v_call: TRBV11-2
cdr3_nt: TGTGCCAGCAGCTTAGATTCGGTCTCCTACGAGCAGTACTTC
cdr3_aa: CASSLDSVSYEQYF

clone_size: many
j_call: TRBJ2-7
d_call: .
v_call: TRBV6-1
cdr3_nt: TGTGCCAGCAGGGACGGACGGCGAGGTTGGGAGCAGTACTTC
cdr3_aa: CASRDGRRGWEQYF